This T cell receptor (beta chain) was captured in a study of blood T cell repertoires in COVID-19 (dated by TCRdb to 2018 to 2020). Regarding the study in general: Samples covering the acute and convalescent phases of COVID-19 were provided by collaborators in the United States, Italy and Spain. The prospective study material was composed of cDNA or gDNA derived from T cells, B-cell-depleted T cells, or PBMCs. Deeply sampled blood TCRbeta repertoires from subjects exposed to, actively infected with, or recovered from COVID-19 were included in the dataset. A freely available public database, intended as a resource for researchers studying the immune response to SARS-CoV-2, is where the repertoires were released. The samples were drawn from the first 160 participants of the ongoing ImmuneRACE study and from more than 1,000 subjects provided by 6 global collaborators. Sample metadata almost always included a de-identified subject ID, COVID-19 status, age in years and sex. Where available, HLA class I and class II types were taken from metadata supplied by the sample provider and were not determined by assay-based typing. General study outcomes and caveats: How much clinical and demographic metadata was included differed by source and by participant, and the metadata was provided uncurated.

In Seattle, one collaborating source enrolled patients while the infection was active and tracked those patients longitudinally over the course of disease. Whole blood was collected in K2EDTA tubes by collaborating institutions according to the institutions' own protocols. For TCRbeta analysis, collaborators shipped samples in one of three forms: frozen whole blood, isolated PBMCs, or DNA extracted from either of those sample types. V is reduced by 4 bases and J by 3 bases, leaving a spacing of 31 bases between them. CDR1 LNHDA and CDR2 SQIVND are derived from the germline V gene (reference sequence). Including the terminal cysteine and phenylalanine, the CDR3 comprises 22 residues. The read is trimmed to its CDR3 DNA, 66 bases read in frame from base 1. With respect to this clone: What this receptor recognizes is not known. Per-base qualities were not stored, and no clone one base away is much larger.

TCRbeta CDR3 regions were amplified from genomic DNA using the immunoSEQ Assay, a bias-controlled multiplex PCR. As for how the authors treated the data: Within the assay, amplification of reference gene primers was used to estimate how many nucleated cells each sample contained. To quantify the absolute abundance of each unique TCRbeta CDR3 rearrangement, sequence reads were collapsed and filtered. For each sample, productive Simpson clonality was calculated as the square root of Simpson's diversity index across productive rearrangements. As stored in TCRdb, this immuneACCESS dataset retains in-frame rearrangements with V and J assigned. A fraction of the clones does not appear; measured against another copy, unresolved V genes explain less than half of the discrepancy, and the remainder lacks a known reason. Clone size and the V and J calls come from that table; the DNA yielded D and trimming. Within this sample are a few hundred thousand clones, with around 90% of them counted one time only. The ten largest account for 2.1% of the sample.

Sequencing was carried out using peripheral blood. This chain joins TRBV19 to TRBJ2-6; TRBD1 could be the D gene, as 7 bases match. This TCR was recovered from a woman aged 55-70 years with COVID-19, enrolled during active disease. The CDR3 reads as follows: CASSNPSHKRTGDSRGANVLTF. The DNA sequence reads TGTGCCAGTAGTAACCCCTCCCACAAACGCACAGGGGACTCACGTGGGGCCAACGTCCTGACTTTC.